Included here is one T cell receptor beta chain sequence, with context. Its recognized antigen is unknown. Base qualities were left out, and no much larger clone turns up one base away. Using the deep immunoSEQ assay, multiplex PCR amplified TCR CDR3 regions from genomic DNA. Extracted genomic DNA from each cell subset was distributed evenly across all wells of several immunoSEQ 96-well plates, and each plate was treated as a replicate. For sorted subsets, about 0.2 ug genomic DNA, equal to 30,000 to 35,000 T cell genomes, was loaded into each replicate PCR. Purified libraries were quantified with a Qubit 3.0 fluorometer, sized on a Bioanalyzer 2100, and re-quantified with the KAPA Library Quantification kit. Each immunoSEQ 96-well plate was sequenced on its own single-read 150-cycle Illumina NextSeq 550 flow cell. On the study's bioinformatics: The immunoSEQ output contained only junctional sequences without quality scores, so filtering could not match that applied to full-length reads. To assign V/J genes and CDR3, sequences were annotated using PyIR, a Python wrapper for IgBLAST v1.9, with IMGT germline references. Any read was removed if the V/J assignment was weak (E-value above 1e-6), the CDR3 was missing, or the read contained stop codons, out-of-frame junctions, or ambiguous translated residues. V3J clonotypes were defined by identical inferred V gene, J gene, and CDR3 amino acid sequence. To compute the percentage overlap between repertoires, the number of shared unique clonotypes was divided by the size of the smaller repertoire. Three approaches were used to assess repertoire richness: RTK rarefaction, the Chao1 estimator, and Recon v2.1 estimates of unobserved clonotypes. Generation probabilities were computed with OLGA for all TCRbeta clonotypes obtained by the gDNA method from a handful of donors. Sourced from immuneACCESS, this table was stored by TCRdb with only in-frame sequences that have V and J called. A share of the clones is absent; for the studies checked, an unresolved V gene accounts for under half, and the remainder has no known explanation. D and trimming were read from the DNA, whereas the V and J calls and clone size are those reported in that table. The sample data list about 2.1 million clones, and over 85% of these were observed just once. Approximately 1.7% of the sample comes from the top ten.

This entry is derived from a study of shared clonotypes between healthy human individuals (dated by TCRdb to the early 2020s). About the study as a whole: The cohort comprised a couple of women and a few men aged 18 to 49 years. For each donor, three plates each were used for CD4 naive and CD4 memory, two plates were used for CD8 naive, and one plate was used for CD8 memory. To estimate repertoire size and how much clonotypes are shared between individuals, the study performed deep sequencing of blood TCR repertoires from 4 to 6 healthy adults. Libraries were prepared and TCR repertoires were sequenced by different laboratories using diverse techniques, in order to increase sequencing depth and limit assay-specific biases. Leukapheresis yielded between about 0.94 and 9.5 billion PBMCs per donor. On the study overall, not on this receptor specifically: Pairwise subsampling indicated that sequencing depth was expected to affect the degree of clonotype sharing among donors. Sampling was limited to blood, and TCR repertoires in tissue likely differ from TCR repertoires in blood. Rarefaction of sorted-subset datasets indicated incomplete sequencing despite the large sequencing depth. Estimated clonotype richness was generally larger for naive than for memory subsets. Because the study included only a small number of donors, the genetic and exposure-history diversity represented was limited. Higher generation probabilities were observed for clonotypes shared by all four sorted-subset donors than for non-shared clonotypes. When a few donors were compared, the shared fraction of clonotypes was roughly 5% for naive CD4, approximately 3.3% for naive CD8, about 2.4% for memory CD4, and 0.4% for memory CD8.

For the CD8 naive samples, CD45RO-negative cells were positively selected for CCR7, yielding a CD45RA+CCR7+ population from which TemRA cells were excluded. The donors were healthy, HIV-negative adults with no recently reported acute infections or vaccinations. All donors were Caucasian adults living in Nashville, Tennessee, USA. Blood was obtained by leukapheresis, after which PBMCs were separated by Ficoll-Histopaque density gradient centrifugation and cryopreserved in liquid nitrogen vapor phase. Analytical flow cytometry was used to check the purity and quantity of every magnetically sorted T cell population. Each sorted fraction had its genomic DNA isolated and then quantified by UV absorbance on a Nanodrop 2000c. Sequencing was performed on naive CD8+ T cells from PBMCs. The sample's cell subset or site label, in plain terms: CD45RA+CCR7+. This TCR came from a man between 18 and 35 years old in good health. Some clones in this sample may be carry-over from other donors' samples.

The sequenced DNA: TGTGCCAGCAGTTACCGCATCCACAGGGAGTGGTACGAGCAGTACTTC. This is translated as CASSYRIHREWYEQYF. The chain is made from TRBV6-6 and TRBJ2-7; the D gene is perhaps TRBD1, from 6 matching bases. CDR3 length: 16 amino acids, cysteine to phenylalanine. Only the CDR3 DNA is retained, 48 bases long and in frame from the first base. V and J lose 2 bases and 4 bases, and a span of 18 bases separates them. As encoded in the germline V gene (reference sequence), CDR1 is MNHNY while CDR2 is SVGAGI.